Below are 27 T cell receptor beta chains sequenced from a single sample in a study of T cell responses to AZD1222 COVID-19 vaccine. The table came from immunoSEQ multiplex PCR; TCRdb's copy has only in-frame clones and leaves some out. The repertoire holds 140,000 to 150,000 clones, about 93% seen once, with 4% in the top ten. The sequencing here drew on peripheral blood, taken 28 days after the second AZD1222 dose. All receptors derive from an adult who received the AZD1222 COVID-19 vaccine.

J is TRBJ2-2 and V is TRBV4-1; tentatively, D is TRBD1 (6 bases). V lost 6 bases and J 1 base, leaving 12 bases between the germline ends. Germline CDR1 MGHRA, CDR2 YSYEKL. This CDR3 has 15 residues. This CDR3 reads CASSRGTMNTGELFF. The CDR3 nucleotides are TGCGCCAGCAGTAGGGGGACAATGAACACCGGGGAGCTGTTTTTT.

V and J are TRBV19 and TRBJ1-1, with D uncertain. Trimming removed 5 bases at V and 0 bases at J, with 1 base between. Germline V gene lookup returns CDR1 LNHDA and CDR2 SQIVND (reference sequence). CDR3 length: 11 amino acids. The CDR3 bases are TGTGCCAGTAGTGTGAACACTGAAGCTTTCTTT. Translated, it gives CASSVNTEAFF.

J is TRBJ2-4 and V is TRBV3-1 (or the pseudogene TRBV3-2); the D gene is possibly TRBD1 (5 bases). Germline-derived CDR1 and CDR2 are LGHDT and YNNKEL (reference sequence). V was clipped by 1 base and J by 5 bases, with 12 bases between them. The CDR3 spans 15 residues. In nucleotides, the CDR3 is TGTGCCAGCAGCCAAGGGCAGGGCAGACAAAACATTCAGTACTTC. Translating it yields CASSQGQGRQNIQYF.

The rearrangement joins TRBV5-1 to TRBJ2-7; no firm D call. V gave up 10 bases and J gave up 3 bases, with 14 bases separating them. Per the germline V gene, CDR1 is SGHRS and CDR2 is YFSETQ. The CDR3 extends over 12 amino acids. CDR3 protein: CALTFPLYEQYF. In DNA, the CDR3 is TGCGCCCTTACCTTCCCCCTCTACGAGCAGTACTTC.

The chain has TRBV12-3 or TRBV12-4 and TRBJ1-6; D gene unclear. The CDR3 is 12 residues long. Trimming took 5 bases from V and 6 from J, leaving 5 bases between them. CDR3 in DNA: TGTGCCAGCAGTGAGGCTAATTCACCCCTCCACTTT. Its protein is CASSEANSPLHF.

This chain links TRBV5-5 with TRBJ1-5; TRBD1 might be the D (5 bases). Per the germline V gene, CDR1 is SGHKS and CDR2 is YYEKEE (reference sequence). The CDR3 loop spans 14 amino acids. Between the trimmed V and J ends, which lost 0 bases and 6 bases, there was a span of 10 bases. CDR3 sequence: CASSLEGEPQPQHF. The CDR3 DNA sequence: TGTGCCAGCAGCTTGGAAGGGGAACCTCAGCCCCAGCATTTT.

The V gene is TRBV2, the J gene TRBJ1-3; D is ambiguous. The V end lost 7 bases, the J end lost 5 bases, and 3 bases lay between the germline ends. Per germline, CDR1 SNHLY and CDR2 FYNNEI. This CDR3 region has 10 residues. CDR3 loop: CASMRNTIYF. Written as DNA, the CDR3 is TGTGCCAGCATGAGAAACACCATATATTTT. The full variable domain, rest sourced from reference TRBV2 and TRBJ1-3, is EPEVTQTPSHQVTQMGQEVILRCVPISNHLYFYWYRQILGQKVEFLVSFYNNEISEKSEIFDDQFSVERPDGSNFTLKIRSTKLEDSAMYFCASMRNTIYFGEGSWLTVV.

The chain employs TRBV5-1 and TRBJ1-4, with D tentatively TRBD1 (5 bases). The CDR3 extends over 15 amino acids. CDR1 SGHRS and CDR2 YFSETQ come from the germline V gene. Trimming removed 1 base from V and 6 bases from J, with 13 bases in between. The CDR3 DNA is TGCGCCAGCAGCTTGCTCTGGGACCCAGATGAAAAACTGTTTTTT. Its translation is CASSLLWDPDEKLFF.

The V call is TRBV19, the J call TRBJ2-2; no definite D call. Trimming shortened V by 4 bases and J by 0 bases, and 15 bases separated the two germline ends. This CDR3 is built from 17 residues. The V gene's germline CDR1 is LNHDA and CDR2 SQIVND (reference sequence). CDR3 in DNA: TGTGCCAGTAGTACCAGGATTGGTAACGCGAACACCGGGGAGCTGTTTTTT. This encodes CASSTRIGNANTGELFF.

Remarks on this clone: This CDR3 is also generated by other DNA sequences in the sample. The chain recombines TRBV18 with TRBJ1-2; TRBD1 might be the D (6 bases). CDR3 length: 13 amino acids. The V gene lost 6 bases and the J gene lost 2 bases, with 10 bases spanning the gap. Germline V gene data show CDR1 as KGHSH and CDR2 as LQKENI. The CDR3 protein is CASSPDRNYGYTF. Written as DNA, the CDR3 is TGTGCCAGCTCCCCGGACAGAAACTATGGCTACACCTTC.

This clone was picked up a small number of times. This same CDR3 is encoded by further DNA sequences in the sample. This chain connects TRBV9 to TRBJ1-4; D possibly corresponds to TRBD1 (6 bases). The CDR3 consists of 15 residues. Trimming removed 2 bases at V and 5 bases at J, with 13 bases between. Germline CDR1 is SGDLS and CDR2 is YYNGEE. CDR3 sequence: CASSVGGRRNEKLFF. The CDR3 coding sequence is TGTGCCAGCAGCGTGGGGGGCAGGAGGAATGAAAAACTGTTTTTT.

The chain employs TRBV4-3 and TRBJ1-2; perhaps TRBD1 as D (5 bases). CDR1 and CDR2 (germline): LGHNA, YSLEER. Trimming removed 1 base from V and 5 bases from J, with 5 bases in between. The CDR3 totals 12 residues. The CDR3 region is CASSQAGYGYTF. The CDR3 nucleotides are TGCGCCAGCAGCCAAGCAGGGTATGGCTACACCTTC.

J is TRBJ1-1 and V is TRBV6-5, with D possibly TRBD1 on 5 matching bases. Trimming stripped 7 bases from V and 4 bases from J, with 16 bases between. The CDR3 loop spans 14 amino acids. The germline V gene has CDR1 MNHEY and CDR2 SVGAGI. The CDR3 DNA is TGTGCCAGCATTTTTCATCAGGGAATCACTGAAGCTTTCTTT. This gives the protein CASIFHQGITEAFF.

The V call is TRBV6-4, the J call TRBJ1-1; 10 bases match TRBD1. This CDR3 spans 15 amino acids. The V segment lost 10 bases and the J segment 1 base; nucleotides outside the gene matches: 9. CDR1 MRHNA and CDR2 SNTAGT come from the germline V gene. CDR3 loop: CATPTGDRGNTEAFF. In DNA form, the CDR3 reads TGTGCCACCCCGACAGGGGACAGGGGGAACACTGAAGCTTTCTTT.

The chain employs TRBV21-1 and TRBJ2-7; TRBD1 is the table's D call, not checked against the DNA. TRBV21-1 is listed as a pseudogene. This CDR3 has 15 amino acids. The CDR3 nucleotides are TGTGCCAGCAGCACCGCGGGGCAGGGGGCCTACGAGCAGTACTTC. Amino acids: CASSTAGQGAYEQYF.

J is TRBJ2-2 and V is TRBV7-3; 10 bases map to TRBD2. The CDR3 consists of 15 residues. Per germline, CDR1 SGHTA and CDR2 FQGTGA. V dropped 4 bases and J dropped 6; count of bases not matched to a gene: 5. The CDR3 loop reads CASSSTSGAPGELFF. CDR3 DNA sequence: TGTGCCAGCAGCTCAACTAGCGGGGCGCCCGGGGAGCTGTTTTTT.

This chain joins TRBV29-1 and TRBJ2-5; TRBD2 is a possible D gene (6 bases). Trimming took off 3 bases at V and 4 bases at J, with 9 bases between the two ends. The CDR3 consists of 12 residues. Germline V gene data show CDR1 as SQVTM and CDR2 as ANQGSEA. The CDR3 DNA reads TGCAGCGTTGAGTGGGAGGCAGAGACCCAGTACTTC. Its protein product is CSVEWEAETQYF.

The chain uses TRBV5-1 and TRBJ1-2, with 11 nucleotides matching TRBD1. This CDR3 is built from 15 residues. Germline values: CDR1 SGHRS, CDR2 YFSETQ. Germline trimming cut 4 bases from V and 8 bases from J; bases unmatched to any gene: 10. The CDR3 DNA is TGCGCCAGCAGCGCCACCGGGACAGGGGGTTTAGGCTACACCTTC. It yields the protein CASSATGTGGLGYTF.

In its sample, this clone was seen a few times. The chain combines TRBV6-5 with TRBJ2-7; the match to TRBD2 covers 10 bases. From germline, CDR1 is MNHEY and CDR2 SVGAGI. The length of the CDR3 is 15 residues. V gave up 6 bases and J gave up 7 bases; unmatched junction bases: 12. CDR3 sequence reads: CASRGGLAERREQYF. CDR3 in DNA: TGTGCCAGCAGGGGTGGACTAGCGGAGAGGAGGGAGCAGTACTTC.

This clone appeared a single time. The chain's CDR3 is CASSDSSGNTIYF. In DNA form, the CDR3 reads TGTGCCAGTAGTGACAGCTCTGGAAACACCATATATTTT. V gene TRBV19 combines with J gene TRBJ1-3; D perhaps matches TRBD1 (5 bases). The germline gives CDR1 LNHDA, CDR2 SQIVND (reference sequence). Trimming cost V 5 bases and J 0 bases, with 5 bases left between them. The CDR3 has 13 residues. The full variable domain, rest sourced from reference TRBV19 and TRBJ1-3, is DGGITQSPKYLFRKEGQNVTLSCEQNLNHDAMYWYRQDPGQGLRLIYYSQIVNDFQKGDIAEGYSVSREKKESFPLTVTSAQKNPTAFYLCASSDSSGNTIYFGEGSWLTVV.

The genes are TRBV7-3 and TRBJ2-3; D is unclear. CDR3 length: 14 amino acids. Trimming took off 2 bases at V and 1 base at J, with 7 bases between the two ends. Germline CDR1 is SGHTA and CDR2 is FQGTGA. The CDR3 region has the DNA TGTGCCAGCAGCTTACAGGCGGGCACAGATACGCAGTATTTT. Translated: CASSLQAGTDTQYF.

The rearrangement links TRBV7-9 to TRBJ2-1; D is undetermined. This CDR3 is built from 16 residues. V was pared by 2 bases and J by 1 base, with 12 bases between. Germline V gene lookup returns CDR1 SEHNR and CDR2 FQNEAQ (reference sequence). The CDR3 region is CASSLMVVESYNEQFF. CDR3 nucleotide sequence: TGTGCCAGCAGCTTAATGGTAGTTGAGTCCTACAATGAGCAGTTCTTC.

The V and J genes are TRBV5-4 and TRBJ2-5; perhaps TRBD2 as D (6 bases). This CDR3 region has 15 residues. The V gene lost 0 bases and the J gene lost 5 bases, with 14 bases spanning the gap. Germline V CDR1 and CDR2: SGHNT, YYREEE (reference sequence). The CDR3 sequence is CASSLVAGMGETQYF. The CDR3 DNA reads TGTGCCAGCAGCTTGGTGGCGGGGATGGGGGAGACCCAGTACTTC.

The CDR3 DNA is TGTGCCAGCAGCCGCGCGCGATATAGGAACACTGAAGCTTTCTTT. Encoded protein: CASSRARYRNTEAFF. The chain carries TRBV4-2 and TRBJ1-1; D is unclear. V was clipped by 4 bases and J by 1 base, with 13 bases between them. The germline V gene has CDR1 LGHNA and CDR2 YNFKEQ. The CDR3 extends over 15 amino acids.

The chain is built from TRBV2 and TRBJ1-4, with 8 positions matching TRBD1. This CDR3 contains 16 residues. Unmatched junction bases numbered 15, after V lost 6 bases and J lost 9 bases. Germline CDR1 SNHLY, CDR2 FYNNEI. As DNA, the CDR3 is TGTGCCAGCAGGCCCGGACAGGGTTCGGGGAGAAAAAAACTGTTTTTT. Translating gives CASRPGQGSGRKKLFF.

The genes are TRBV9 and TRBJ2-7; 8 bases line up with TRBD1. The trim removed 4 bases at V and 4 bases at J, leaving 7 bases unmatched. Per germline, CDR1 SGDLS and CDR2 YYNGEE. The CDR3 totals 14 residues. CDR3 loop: CASSRGRGQYEQYF. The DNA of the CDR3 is TGTGCCAGCAGCAGGGGCAGGGGGCAATACGAGCAGTACTTC. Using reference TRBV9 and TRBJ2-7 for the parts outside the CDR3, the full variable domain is DSGVTQTPKHLITATGQRVTLRCSPRSGDLSVYWYQQSLDQGLQFLIQYYNGEERAKGNILERFSAQQFPDLHSELNLSSLELGDSALYFCASSRGRGQYEQYFGPGTRLTVT.

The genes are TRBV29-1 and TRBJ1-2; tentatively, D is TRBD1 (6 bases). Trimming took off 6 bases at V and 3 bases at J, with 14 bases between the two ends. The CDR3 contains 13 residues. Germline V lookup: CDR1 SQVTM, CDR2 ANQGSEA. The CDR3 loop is CSVTRQDHYGYTF. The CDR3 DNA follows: TGCAGCGTAACCAGACAGGATCACTATGGCTACACCTTC.